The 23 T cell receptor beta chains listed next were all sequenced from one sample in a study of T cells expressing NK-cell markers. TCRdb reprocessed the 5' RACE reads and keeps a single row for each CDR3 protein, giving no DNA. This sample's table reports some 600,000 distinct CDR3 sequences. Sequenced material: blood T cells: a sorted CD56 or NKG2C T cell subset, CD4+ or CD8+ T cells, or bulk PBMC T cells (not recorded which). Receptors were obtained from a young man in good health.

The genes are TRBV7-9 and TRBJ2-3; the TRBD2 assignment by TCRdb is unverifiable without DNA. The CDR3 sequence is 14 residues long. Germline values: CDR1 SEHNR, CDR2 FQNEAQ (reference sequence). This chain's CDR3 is CASREGTSGITQYF. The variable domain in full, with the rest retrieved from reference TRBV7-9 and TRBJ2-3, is DTGVSQNPRHKITKRGQNVTFRCDPISEHNRLYWYRQTLGQGPEFLTYFQNEAQLEKSRLLSDRFSAERPKGSFSTLEIQRTEQGDSAMYLCASREGTSGITQYFGPGTRLTVL.

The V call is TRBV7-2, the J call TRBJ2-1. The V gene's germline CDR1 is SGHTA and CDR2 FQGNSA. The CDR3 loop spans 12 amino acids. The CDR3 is CASSFGLNEQFF.

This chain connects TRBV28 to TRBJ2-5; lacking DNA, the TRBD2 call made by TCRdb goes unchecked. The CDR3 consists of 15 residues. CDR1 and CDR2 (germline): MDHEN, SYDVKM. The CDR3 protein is CASSPTQGPSKSQYF.

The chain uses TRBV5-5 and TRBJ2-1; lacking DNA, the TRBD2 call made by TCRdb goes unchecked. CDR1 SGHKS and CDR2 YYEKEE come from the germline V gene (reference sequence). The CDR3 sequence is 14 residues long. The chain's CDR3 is CASSFGDLDNEQFF.

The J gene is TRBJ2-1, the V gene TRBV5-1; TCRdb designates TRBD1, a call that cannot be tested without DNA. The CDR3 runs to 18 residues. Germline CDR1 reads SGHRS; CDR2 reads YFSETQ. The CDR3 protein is CASSFTPSRGLSALEQFF.

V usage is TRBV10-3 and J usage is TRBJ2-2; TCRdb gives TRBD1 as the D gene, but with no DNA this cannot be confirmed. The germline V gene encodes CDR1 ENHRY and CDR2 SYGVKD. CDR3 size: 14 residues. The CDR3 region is CATQTGVDTGELFF.

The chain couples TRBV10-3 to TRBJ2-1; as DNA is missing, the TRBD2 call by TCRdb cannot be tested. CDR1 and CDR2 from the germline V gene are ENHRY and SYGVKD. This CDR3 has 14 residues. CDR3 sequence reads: CAVYSGTSYNEQFF.

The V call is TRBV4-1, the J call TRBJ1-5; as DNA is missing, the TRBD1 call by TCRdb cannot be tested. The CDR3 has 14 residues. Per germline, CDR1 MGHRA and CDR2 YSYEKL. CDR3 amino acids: CASSQTGVGQPQHF.

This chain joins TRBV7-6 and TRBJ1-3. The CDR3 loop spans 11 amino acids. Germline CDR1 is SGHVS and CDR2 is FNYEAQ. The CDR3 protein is CAYLDGNTIYF.

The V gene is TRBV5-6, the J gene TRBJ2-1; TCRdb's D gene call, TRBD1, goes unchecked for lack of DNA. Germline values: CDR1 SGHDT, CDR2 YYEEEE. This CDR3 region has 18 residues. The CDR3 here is CASSLGPGVPSKYNEQFF.

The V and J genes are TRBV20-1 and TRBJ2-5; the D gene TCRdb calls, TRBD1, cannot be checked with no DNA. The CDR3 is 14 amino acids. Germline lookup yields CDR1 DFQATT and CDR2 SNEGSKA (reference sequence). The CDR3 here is CSARDAPRWETQYF.

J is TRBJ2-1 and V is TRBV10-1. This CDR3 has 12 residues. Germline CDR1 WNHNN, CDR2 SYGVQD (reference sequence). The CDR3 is CASSESTEEQFF.

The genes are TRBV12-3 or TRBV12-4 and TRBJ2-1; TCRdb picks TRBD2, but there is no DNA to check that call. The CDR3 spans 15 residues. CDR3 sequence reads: CASSLLAGVVREQFF.

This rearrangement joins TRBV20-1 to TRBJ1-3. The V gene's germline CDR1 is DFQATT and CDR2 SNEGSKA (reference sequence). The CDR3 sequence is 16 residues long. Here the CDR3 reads CSATRTWDLPGNTIYF.

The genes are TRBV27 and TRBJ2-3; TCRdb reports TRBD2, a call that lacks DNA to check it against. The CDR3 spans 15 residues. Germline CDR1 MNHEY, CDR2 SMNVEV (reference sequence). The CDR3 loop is CASSLGGGKTDTQYF.

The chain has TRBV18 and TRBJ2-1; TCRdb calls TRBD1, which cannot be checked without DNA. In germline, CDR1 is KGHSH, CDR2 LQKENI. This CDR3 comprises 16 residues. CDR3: CASSPKSGTGYNEQFF.

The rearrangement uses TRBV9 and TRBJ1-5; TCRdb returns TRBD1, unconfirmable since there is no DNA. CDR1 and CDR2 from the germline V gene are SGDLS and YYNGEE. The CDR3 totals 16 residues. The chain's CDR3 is CASSVARQGRGQPQHF.

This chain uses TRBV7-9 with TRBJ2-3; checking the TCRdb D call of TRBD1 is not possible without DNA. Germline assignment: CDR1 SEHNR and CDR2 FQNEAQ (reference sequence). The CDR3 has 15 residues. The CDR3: CASSTIGGSTDTQYF.

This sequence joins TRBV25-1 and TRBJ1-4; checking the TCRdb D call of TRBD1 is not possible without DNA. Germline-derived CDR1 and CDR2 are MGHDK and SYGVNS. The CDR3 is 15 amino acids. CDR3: CASSEDSRRNEKLFF. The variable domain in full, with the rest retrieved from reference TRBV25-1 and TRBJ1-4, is EADIYQTPRYLVIGTGKKITLECSQTMGHDKMYWYQQDPGMELHLIHYSYGVNSTEKGDLSSESTVSRIRTEHFPLTLESARPSHTSQYLCASSEDSRRNEKLFFGSGTQLSVL.

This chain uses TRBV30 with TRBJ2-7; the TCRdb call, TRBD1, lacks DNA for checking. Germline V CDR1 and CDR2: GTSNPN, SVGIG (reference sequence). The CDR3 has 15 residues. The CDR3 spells CALTPGGFNPYEQYF.

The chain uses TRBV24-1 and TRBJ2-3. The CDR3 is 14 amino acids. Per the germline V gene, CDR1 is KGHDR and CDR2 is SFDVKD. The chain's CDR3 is CATSDYRFVDTQYF.

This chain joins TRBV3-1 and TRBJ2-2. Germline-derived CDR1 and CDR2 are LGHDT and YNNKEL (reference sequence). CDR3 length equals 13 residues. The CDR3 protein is CASSQVPTGELFF. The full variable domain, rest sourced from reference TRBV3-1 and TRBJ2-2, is DTAVSQTPKYLVTQMGNDKSIKCEQNLGHDTMYWYKQDSKKFLKIMFSYNNKELIINETVPNRFSPKSPDKAHLNLHINSLELGDSAVYFCASSQVPTGELFFGEGSRLTVL.

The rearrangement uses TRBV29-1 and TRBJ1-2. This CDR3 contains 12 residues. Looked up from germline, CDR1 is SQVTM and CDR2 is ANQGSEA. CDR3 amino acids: CSVQRGLYGYTF.